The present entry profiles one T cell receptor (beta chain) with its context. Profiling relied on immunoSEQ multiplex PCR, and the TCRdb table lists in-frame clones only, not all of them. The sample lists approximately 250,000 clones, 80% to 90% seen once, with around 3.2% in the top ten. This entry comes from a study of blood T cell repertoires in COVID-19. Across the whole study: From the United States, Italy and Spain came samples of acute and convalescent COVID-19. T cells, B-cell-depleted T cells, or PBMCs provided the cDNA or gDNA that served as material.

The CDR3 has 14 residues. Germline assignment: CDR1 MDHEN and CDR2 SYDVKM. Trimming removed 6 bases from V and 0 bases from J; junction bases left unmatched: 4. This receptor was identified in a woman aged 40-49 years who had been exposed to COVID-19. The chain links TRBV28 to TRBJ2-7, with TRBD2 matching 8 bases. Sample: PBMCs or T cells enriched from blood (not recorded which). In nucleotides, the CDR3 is TGTGCCAGCAGGGCCAGCGGGAGCTCCTACGAGCAGTACTTC. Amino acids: CASRASGSSYEQYF.